This TCR beta chain was sequenced during a study of blood T cell repertoires in COVID-19 (TCRdb year 2020). Turning to the overall study: Samples covering the acute and convalescent phases of COVID-19 were provided by collaborators in the United States, Italy and Spain. The material from the prospective study consisted of cDNA or gDNA derived from T cells, B-cell-depleted T cells, or PBMCs. The dataset comprised deeply sampled blood TCRbeta repertoires from subjects exposed to, actively infected with, or recovered from COVID-19. The repertoires were made available in a free public database intended to serve as a resource for research on the immune response to SARS-CoV-2. Samples were obtained from the ongoing ImmuneRACE study (first 160 participants) and from 1,254 subjects provided by 6 global collaborators. A de-identified subject ID, COVID-19 status, age in years and sex were almost always included in the sample metadata. Where HLA class I and class II types were available, the types were taken from metadata supplied by the sample provider, not from assay-based typing. Overall study outcomes, separate from this receptor: How much clinical and demographic metadata was included differed by source and by participant, and the metadata was provided uncurated.

Remarks on this clone: Its binding antigen is unknown. One base away there is no much larger clone; base qualities are not given.

The CDR3 runs 15 amino acids, cysteine and phenylalanine included. CDR3 DNA is the only sequence kept; it has 45 bases, read in frame from the first base. V trim: 1 base; J trim: 2 bases; unmatched bases: 3. Reading the germline V gene gives CDR1 MNHNS and CDR2 SASEGT. TCRbeta CDR3 regions were amplified from genomic DNA using the immunoSEQ Assay, a bias-controlled multiplex PCR. The study's own analysis went as follows. Within the assay, amplification of reference gene primers was used to estimate how many nucleated cells each sample contained. To quantify the absolute abundance of each unique TCRbeta CDR3 rearrangement, sequence reads were collapsed and filtered. For each sample, productive Simpson clonality was calculated by taking the square root of Simpson's diversity index across productive rearrangements. In its TCRdb copy, this immuneACCESS table keeps in-frame sequences only and misses some clones. Where compared with another copy, unresolved V genes explain less than half of these, and the others have no known cause. V, J and clone size derive from that table, while D and trimming were established from the DNA sequence. The sample records 200,000 to 250,000 clones, approximately 81% of which are singletons. The ten most abundant clones make up approximately 3.8% of the sample.

Collaborating institutions collected whole blood in K2EDTA tubes following their own protocols. For TCRbeta analysis, collaborator samples were shipped as frozen whole blood, as isolated PBMCs, or as DNA extracted from either sample type. Here the chain combines TRBV6-1 and TRBJ1-1; TRBD1 agrees with 8 junctional bases. The source is a woman of 80 years or more with acute or convalescent COVID-19. Sequenced sample: peripheral blood. The CDR3 has the sequence CASSEVGQANTEAFF. The DNA sequence is given as TGTGCCAGCAGTGAAGTGGGACAGGCTAACACTGAAGCTTTCTTT.